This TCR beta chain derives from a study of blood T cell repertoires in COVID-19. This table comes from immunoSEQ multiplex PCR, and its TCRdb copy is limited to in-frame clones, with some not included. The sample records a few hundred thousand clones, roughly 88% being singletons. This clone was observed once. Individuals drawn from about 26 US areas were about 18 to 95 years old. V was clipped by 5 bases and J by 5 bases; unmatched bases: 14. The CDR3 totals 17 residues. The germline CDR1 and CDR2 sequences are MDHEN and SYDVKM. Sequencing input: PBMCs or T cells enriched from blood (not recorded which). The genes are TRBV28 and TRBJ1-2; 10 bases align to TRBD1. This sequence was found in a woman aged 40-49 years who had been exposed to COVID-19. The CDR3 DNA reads TGTGCCAGCAGTCTCGGGAGACTTCGGACAGGGGGTTATGGCTACACCTTC. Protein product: CASSLGRLRTGGYGYTF.